This TCR beta chain was found in a study of blood T cell repertoires in COVID-19. Background on the study: Samples came from the United States, Italy and Spain, spanning acute and convalescent COVID-19. T cells, B-cell-depleted T cells, or PBMCs supplied cDNA or gDNA.

The CDR3 covers 11 residues. CDR1 DFQATT and CDR2 SNEGSKA come from the germline V gene (reference sequence). Original processing methods: Cell counts per sample came from amplifying reference gene primers. Assay: immunoSEQ multiplex PCR; the TCRdb copy retains only in-frame clones and omits some. That table supplies the V and J calls and clone size; D and trimming were determined from the DNA. The sample records about 190,000 clones, around nine tenths being singletons. As for this clone: One end of the junction does not line up with germline, which may come from a read error.

This TCR came from a man younger than 40 with acute or convalescent COVID-19. The chain recombines TRBV20-1 with TRBJ1-4; TRBD1 matches at 10 bases. Sequencing used peripheral blood. The CDR3 DNA is TGCAGTGCTACAAGCGGGGGACAGGGGATTTTT. Its translation: CSATSGGQGIF.